A selection of T cell receptor beta chains follows, all from one sample in a study of PD-1 blockade in classical Hodgkin lymphoma. Clones were read by immunoSEQ multiplex PCR, and TCRdb kept only the in-frame ones, dropping some. The data hold over 11,000 clones, with approximately 78% observed a single time. The specimen was peripheral blood mononuclear cells (PBMCs), collected before the second cycle of nivolumab. The receptors shown here come from a human donor with classical Hodgkin lymphoma. Both conserved end residues are part of each CDR3. D genes are given only for firm matches. Clone size, where shown, is once, few, many, or a class for clones that have expanded.

V	size	D	CDR3
TRBV10-3	once	NA	CAISTLGSLNTEAFF
TRBV9	NA	NA	CASSTGRYSNTEAFF
TRBV14	NA	TRBD1	CASSQEKGTGAYEQYF
TRBV21-1	once	NA	CASSKATGGDSGDTEAFF
TRBV10-3	NA	NA	CAISESGGLSYGYTF
TRBV7-9	NA	NA	CASSLVTGELFF
TRBV6-5	NA	NA	CASSYSGRVRDEQFF
TRBV11-3	NA	NA	CASSYVAVTYNEQFF
TRBV5-6	NA	NA	CASSLGLNTGELFF
TRBV9	NA	TRBD1	CASSQTGGFGEQYF
TRBV6-6	few	NA	CASSLWGAASAQHF
TRBV6-1	few	TRBD1	CASSEFESIGTAYEQYF
TRBV19	NA	TRBD1	CASKTGDSLNSPLHF
TRBV5-8	NA	NA	CASSLPGVDYEQYF
TRBV19	NA	NA	CASSKLGNTDTQYF
TRBV4-2	NA	NA	CASSPGSSSGANVLTF
TRBV6-5	once	NA	CASSSPGAETQYF
TRBV7-2	NA	TRBD1	CASRSTGGNQPQHF
TRBV18	NA	NA	CASSPVQGGITDTQYF
TRBV6-6	few	TRBD1	CASSYSGRQGTDTQYF